These 8 T cell receptor beta chains came from one sample sequenced in a study of cytomegalovirus exposure and HLA in healthy donors. Repertoires were generated with immunoSEQ multiplex PCR, while TCRdb's copy carries only in-frame clones and drops some. The sample includes 250,000 to 400,000 clones, roughly 86% of them seen just once. The sample taken for sequencing was PBMCs. These receptors originate from a man under 40 in good health and CMV-seronegative.

The chain is built from TRBV10-3 and TRBJ2-2; 8 nucleotides line up with TRBD1. The CDR3 contains 13 residues. CDR1 is ENHRY, CDR2 SYGVKD, per germline. J was trimmed by 7 bases and V by 3 bases; bases with no gene match: 1. The CDR3 here is CAISEQGDGELFF. The CDR3 coding sequence is TGTGCCATCAGTGAACAGGGGGACGGGGAGCTGTTTTTT.

V gene TRBV19 combines with J gene TRBJ1-1; weak D call: TRBD1 (5 bases). The CDR3 covers 14 residues. Trimming shortened V by 8 bases and J by 2 bases, and 15 bases separated the two germline ends. In germline, CDR1 is LNHDA, CDR2 SQIVND (reference sequence). CDR3 loop: CASSTAGFNTEAFF. CDR3 DNA sequence: TGTGCCAGTTCCACTGCAGGGTTTAACACTGAAGCTTTCTTT. Supplemented by reference TRBV19 and TRBJ1-1, the full variable domain reads DGGITQSPKYLFRKEGQNVTLSCEQNLNHDAMYWYRQDPGQGLRLIYYSQIVNDFQKGDIAEGYSVSREKKESFPLTVTSAQKNPTAFYLCASSTAGFNTEAFFGQGTRLTVV.

The chain combines TRBV7-6 with TRBJ1-1; 8 bases align to TRBD1. CDR3 length: 14 residues. Germline CDR1 is SGHVS and CDR2 is FNYEAQ. Losses at the gene ends were 5 bases for V and 4 bases for J; bases not matched to a gene: 6. The DNA of the CDR3 is TGTGCCAGCAGCAACGGACAGGGCTCCACTGAAGCTTTCTTT. It yields the protein CASSNGQGSTEAFF.

The chain recombines TRBV18 with TRBJ2-1; 10 positions match TRBD1. There are 15 residues in the CDR3. V gave up 5 bases and J gave up 9 bases; unmatched junction bases: 10. CDR1 and CDR2 (germline): KGHSH, LQKENI. The CDR3 loop reads CASSDGQGVSSEQFF. CDR3 nucleotide sequence: TGTGCCAGCTCAGATGGACAGGGGGTTTCGAGTGAGCAGTTCTTC.

The chain is built from TRBV19 and TRBJ1-1, with D maybe TRBD1 (6 bases). Germline loops: CDR1 LNHDA, CDR2 SQIVND (reference sequence). The CDR3 runs to 13 residues. Trimming removed 3 bases from V and 6 bases from J, with 11 bases in between. The CDR3 DNA sequence: TGTGCCAGTAGTATCAGCGGGGGCTCTGAAGCTTTCTTT. Amino acids: CASSISGGSEAFF.

This chain uses TRBV15 with TRBJ1-2, with TRBD1 matching over 7 bases. This CDR3 contains 14 residues. After removal of 3 bases from V and 0 bases from J, the junction contained 1 base not matched to a gene. In germline, CDR1 is LNHNV, CDR2 YYDKDF (reference sequence). CDR3 loop: CATSRDRTNYGYTF. CDR3 coding DNA: TGTGCCACCAGCAGGGACAGGACTAACTATGGCTACACCTTC.

The gene calls are TRBV7-9 and TRBJ2-1; 8 bases are a match to TRBD2. CDR1 and CDR2 (germline): SEHNR, FQNEAQ (reference sequence). The CDR3 has 15 amino acids. After removal of 5 bases from V and 6 bases from J, the junction contained 9 bases not matched to a gene. Here the CDR3 reads CASSPPGLVFNEQFF. The CDR3 DNA is TGTGCCAGCAGCCCGCCGGGACTAGTATTCAATGAGCAGTTCTTC.

The V gene is TRBV5-5, the J gene TRBJ2-2; the match to TRBD2 covers 8 bases. Trimming at V came to 6 bases and at J to 1 base, leaving 2 bases not matched to a gene. The germline CDR1 and CDR2 sequences are SGHKS and YYEKEE (reference sequence). CDR3 size: 14 residues. The CDR3 is CASIREGNTGELFF. CDR3 sequence (DNA): TGTGCCAGCATCCGGGAGGGGAACACCGGGGAGCTGTTTTTT.